This is a list of T cell receptor beta chains from one sample in a study of blood T cell repertoires in COVID-19. Sequenced by immunoSEQ multiplex PCR; TCRdb stores in-frame clones only, minus some. The sample lists 450,000 to 500,000 clones, roughly 85% occurring once. What was sequenced was peripheral blood. Every receptor here comes from a human donor in a cohort sampled during active COVID-19. Each CDR3 is given with its conserved first and last residue. Each record gives: J gene, V gene, CDR3 protein.

>TRBJ2-3|TRBV18
CASSPNSAGSTDTQYF
>TRBJ1-2|TRBV9
CASSKAPGQRGGYTF
>TRBJ2-4|TRBV5-1
CASSLGTSGPLAKNIQYF
>TRBJ1-5|TRBV24-1
CATSEGGTGHQPQHF
>TRBJ2-7|TRBV5-1
CATRRGTSEYEQYF
>TRBJ1-2|TRBV27
CASSPTGTGGGYTF
>TRBJ1-5|TRBV5-5
CASSLYRLDQPQHF
>TRBJ2-7|TRBV5-1
CASSLDGSPYEQYF
>TRBJ1-5|TRBV4-3
CASSLDRGNQPQHF
>TRBJ2-3|TRBV2
CATNGQGFTDTQYF
>TRBJ1-2|TRBV30
CAWGLGGPHTF
>TRBJ2-7|TRBV27
CASSLIGTRLYEQYF
>TRBJ1-1|TRBV5-5
CASRAGSTEAFF
>TRBJ1-3|TRBV19
CASSAPQGSGNTIYF
>TRBJ2-2|TRBV3-1/TRBV3-2
CASRPPGVGQRERTGELFF